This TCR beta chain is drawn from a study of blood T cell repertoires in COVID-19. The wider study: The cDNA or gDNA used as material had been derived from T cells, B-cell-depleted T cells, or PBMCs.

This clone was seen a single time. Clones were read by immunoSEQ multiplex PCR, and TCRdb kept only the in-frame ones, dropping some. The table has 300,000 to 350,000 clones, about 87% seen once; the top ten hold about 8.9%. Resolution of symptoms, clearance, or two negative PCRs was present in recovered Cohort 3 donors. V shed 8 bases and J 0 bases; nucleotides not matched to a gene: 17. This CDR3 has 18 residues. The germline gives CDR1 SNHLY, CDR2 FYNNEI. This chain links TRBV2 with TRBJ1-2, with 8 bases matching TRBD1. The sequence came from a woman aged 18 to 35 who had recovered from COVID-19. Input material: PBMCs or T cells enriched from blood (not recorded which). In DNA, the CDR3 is TGTGCCAGCCGTATAAATCGGGGACAGGAAATTTCTAACTATGGCTACACCTTC. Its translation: CASRINRGQEISNYGYTF. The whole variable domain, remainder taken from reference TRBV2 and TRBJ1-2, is EPEVTQTPSHQVTQMGQEVILRCVPISNHLYFYWYRQILGQKVEFLVSFYNNEISEKSEIFDDQFSVERPDGSNFTLKIRSTKLEDSAMYFCASRINRGQEISNYGYTFGSGTRLTVV.